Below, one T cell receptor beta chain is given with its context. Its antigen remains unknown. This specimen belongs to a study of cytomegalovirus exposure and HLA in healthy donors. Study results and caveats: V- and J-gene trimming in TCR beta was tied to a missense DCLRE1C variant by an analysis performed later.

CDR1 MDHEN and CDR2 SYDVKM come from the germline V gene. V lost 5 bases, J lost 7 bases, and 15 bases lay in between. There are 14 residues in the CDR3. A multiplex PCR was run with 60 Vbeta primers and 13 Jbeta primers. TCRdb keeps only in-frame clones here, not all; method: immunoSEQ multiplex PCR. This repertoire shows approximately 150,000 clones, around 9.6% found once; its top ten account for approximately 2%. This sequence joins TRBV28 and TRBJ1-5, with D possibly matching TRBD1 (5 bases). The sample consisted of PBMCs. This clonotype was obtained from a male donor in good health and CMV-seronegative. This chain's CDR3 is CASSPLSRAQPQHF. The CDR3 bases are TGTGCCAGCAGTCCCCTGAGCAGGGCCCAGCCCCAGCATTTT.